A selection of T cell receptor beta chains follows, all from one sample in a study of blood T cell repertoires in COVID-19. Clones were sequenced by immunoSEQ multiplex PCR, and TCRdb holds only the in-frame ones, with some missing. Of some 250,000 clones listed, about 73% are singletons. Sequenced material: peripheral blood. These receptors came from a woman of 80 years or more with acute or convalescent COVID-19. Both conserved end residues are part of each CDR3. A D gene is named only where the DNA matches it firmly. Size values are once, few and many counts, or a class for expanded clones, and some rows have none.

D gene: TRBD1
J gene: TRBJ2-3
clone size: -
V gene: TRBV5-1
CDR3 DNA: TGCGCCAGCAGCTTCCACCCACCGGGACAGGGGCTAGATACGCAGTATTTT
CDR3 protein: CASSFHPPGQGLDTQYF

D gene: -
J gene: TRBJ1-3
clone size: -
V gene: TRBV23-1
CDR3 DNA: TGCGCCAGCCGGCCCGAAGGGACTGAGGGGCGATGGGTCGGAAACACCATATATTTT
CDR3 protein: CASRPEGTEGRWVGNTIYF

D gene: TRBD1
J gene: TRBJ1-5
clone size: -
V gene: TRBV6-2/TRBV6-3
CDR3 DNA: TGTGCCAGCAGTTACTCGGCGACAGGGGGCTTTCAGCCCCAGCATTTT
CDR3 protein: CASSYSATGGFQPQHF

D gene: -
J gene: TRBJ1-5
clone size: -
V gene: TRBV5-6
CDR3 DNA: TGTGCCAGCAGCTTAAGTGGCGGCCGGGATCAGCCCCAGCATTTT
CDR3 protein: CASSLSGGRDQPQHF

D gene: TRBD1
J gene: TRBJ1-1
clone size: -
V gene: TRBV4-2
CDR3 DNA: TGTGCCAGCAGCCAAGGGGGACAGGGCTTGGACACTGAAGCTTTCTTT
CDR3 protein: CASSQGGQGLDTEAFF

D gene: -
J gene: TRBJ1-5
clone size: -
V gene: TRBV9
CDR3 DNA: TGTGCCAGCAGCGCTTCCCGGGACACTCGGCAGCCCCAGCATTTT
CDR3 protein: CASSASRDTRQPQHF

D gene: -
J gene: TRBJ2-5
clone size: -
V gene: TRBV10-3
CDR3 DNA: TGTGCCATCAGTGACGCAGGGAAGGGGGAGACCCAGTACTTC
CDR3 protein: CAISDAGKGETQYF

D gene: TRBD2
J gene: TRBJ2-3
clone size: -
V gene: TRBV25-1
CDR3 DNA: TGTGCCAGCAGTACTCGGCGGGAGGGGTCAGATACGCAGTATTTT
CDR3 protein: CASSTRREGSDTQYF

D gene: TRBD1
J gene: TRBJ1-2
clone size: -
V gene: TRBV9
CDR3 DNA: TGTGCCAGCAGCGTAGATCCTGGGACAGGGGTCAATGGCTACACCTTC
CDR3 protein: CASSVDPGTGVNGYTF

D gene: -
J gene: TRBJ1-6
clone size: -
V gene: TRBV9
CDR3 DNA: TGTGCCAGCAGCGAGCAGACAGAGTATAATTCACCCCTCCACTTT
CDR3 protein: CASSEQTEYNSPLHF

D gene: -
J gene: TRBJ2-2
clone size: few
V gene: TRBV6-2/TRBV6-3
CDR3 DNA: TGTGCCAGCAGCCCACATAAACAGGGCCCGAACACCGGGGAGCTGTTTTTT
CDR3 protein: CASSPHKQGPNTGELFF

D gene: -
J gene: TRBJ1-6
clone size: -
V gene: TRBV19
CDR3 DNA: TGTGCCAGTAGTAACAGGGTTGGCTCCTATAATTCACCCCTCCACTTT
CDR3 protein: CASSNRVGSYNSPLHF

D gene: TRBD1
J gene: TRBJ1-6
clone size: -
V gene: TRBV5-4
CDR3 DNA: TGTGCCAGCAGCCTAGACAGGGGGCTCTGGTCACCCCTCCACTTT
CDR3 protein: CASSLDRGLWSPLHF

D gene: TRBD1
J gene: TRBJ2-1
clone size: -
V gene: TRBV7-2
CDR3 DNA: TGTGCCAGCAGCTTTCAGGGGGCCGTTGTGGTCAATGAGCAGTTCTTC
CDR3 protein: CASSFQGAVVVNEQFF

D gene: -
J gene: TRBJ2-5
clone size: -
V gene: TRBV5-4
CDR3 DNA: TGTGCCAGCAGCTTCAACAAGGACTCTCAACACCGGTACTTC
CDR3 protein: CASSFNKDSQHRYF

D gene: -
J gene: TRBJ1-1
clone size: -
V gene: TRBV30
CDR3 DNA: TGTGCCTGGAGTCCACGACAGGAGAACACTGAAGCTTTCTTT
CDR3 protein: CAWSPRQENTEAFF

D gene: -
J gene: TRBJ1-5
clone size: -
V gene: TRBV27
CDR3 DNA: TGTGCCAGGAGTAGTTGGGGGCGGGGGGGTCAGCCCCAGCATTTT
CDR3 protein: CARSSWGRGGQPQHF

D gene: -
J gene: TRBJ1-2
clone size: -
V gene: TRBV6-5
CDR3 DNA: TGTGCCAGCGGGAGGGCGGGGACCAACTATGGCTACACCTTC
CDR3 protein: CASGRAGTNYGYTF

D gene: TRBD1
J gene: TRBJ1-5
clone size: -
V gene: TRBV19
CDR3 DNA: TGTGCCAGTAGTCAGGGGGCGTGGGGCAATCAGCCCCAGCATTTT
CDR3 protein: CASSQGAWGNQPQHF

D gene: TRBD2
J gene: TRBJ2-7
clone size: -
V gene: TRBV5-6
CDR3 DNA: TGTGCCAGCAGCTTGCTGGCGGGAGGTGTCGACGAGCAGTACTTC
CDR3 protein: CASSLLAGGVDEQYF

D gene: TRBD2
J gene: TRBJ2-2
clone size: -
V gene: TRBV11-3
CDR3 DNA: TGTGCCAGCAGCTCGGGGGGGCTTGGCTCCGGGGAGCTGTTTTTT
CDR3 protein: CASSSGGLGSGELFF

D gene: -
J gene: TRBJ1-3
clone size: once
V gene: TRBV19
CDR3 DNA: TGTGCCAGTAGTATTCGGGGTTCTGGAAACACCATATATTTT
CDR3 protein: CASSIRGSGNTIYF

D gene: -
J gene: TRBJ1-6
clone size: -
V gene: TRBV19
CDR3 DNA: TGTGCCAGTAGGAGCTCCTATAATTCACCCCTCCACTTT
CDR3 protein: CASRSSYNSPLHF

D gene: -
J gene: TRBJ2-7
clone size: few
V gene: TRBV6-2/TRBV6-3
CDR3 DNA: TGTGCCAGCAGTTCCCGAGGAGGGAGGAAGTACGAGCAGTACTTC
CDR3 protein: CASSSRGGRKYEQYF

D gene: -
J gene: TRBJ2-2
clone size: -
V gene: TRBV7-2
CDR3 DNA: TGTGCCAGCAGCTCCCAGGGATTCGGGACCGGGGAGCTGTTTTTT
CDR3 protein: CASSSQGFGTGELFF

D gene: TRBD2
J gene: TRBJ2-7
clone size: -
V gene: TRBV5-1
CDR3 DNA: TGCGCCAGCAGCATGGGGACTAGCGGGATCTACGAGCAGTACTTC
CDR3 protein: CASSMGTSGIYEQYF

D gene: -
J gene: TRBJ1-2
clone size: -
V gene: TRBV12-2
CDR3 DNA: TGTGCAAGTTGCATCCGGGGATGGGATGGCTACACCTTC
CDR3 protein: CASCIRGWDGYTF

D gene: -
J gene: TRBJ1-2
clone size: -
V gene: TRBV3-1/TRBV3-2
CDR3 DNA: TGTGCCAGCAGCCGCAACACCCGGGACATCCTCTATGGCTACACCTTC
CDR3 protein: CASSRNTRDILYGYTF

D gene: TRBD1
J gene: TRBJ1-2
clone size: few
V gene: TRBV7-9
CDR3 DNA: TGTGCCAGCAGCTCCACAGGGGAGGTACACTATGGCTACACCTTC
CDR3 protein: CASSSTGEVHYGYTF

D gene: -
J gene: TRBJ2-2
clone size: few
V gene: TRBV3-1/TRBV3-2
CDR3 DNA: TGTGCCTGCATGGGCCCTAATACCGGGGAGCTGTTTTTT
CDR3 protein: CACMGPNTGELFF

D gene: TRBD1
J gene: TRBJ2-7
clone size: -
V gene: TRBV19
CDR3 DNA: TGTGCCAGTAGTAACAGGGGGAGATTCTTCTACGAGCAGTACTTC
CDR3 protein: CASSNRGRFFYEQYF

D gene: -
J gene: TRBJ2-6
clone size: -
V gene: TRBV19
CDR3 DNA: TGTGCCAGTAGTATCAGGGACACTGGGGCCAACGTCCTGACTTTC
CDR3 protein: CASSIRDTGANVLTF

D gene: TRBD1
J gene: TRBJ1-1
clone size: -
V gene: TRBV2
CDR3 DNA: TGTGCCAGCAGCCCAAGACAGGGTAGGGCTGAAGCTTTCTTT
CDR3 protein: CASSPRQGRAEAFF

D gene: -
J gene: TRBJ2-7
clone size: few
V gene: TRBV7-2
CDR3 DNA: TGTGCCAGCAGCTTAAGCAGGGAAGGCGAGCAGTACTTC
CDR3 protein: CASSLSREGEQYF

D gene: -
J gene: TRBJ2-3
clone size: -
V gene: TRBV7-3
CDR3 DNA: TGTGCCAGCAGCCCAAGGGGCAGGGGGGCAGATACGCAGTATTTT
CDR3 protein: CASSPRGRGADTQYF

D gene: -
J gene: TRBJ1-1
clone size: -
V gene: TRBV19
CDR3 DNA: TGTGCCAGTATTTTGGACAGGAACACTGAAGCTTTCTTT
CDR3 protein: CASILDRNTEAFF

D gene: -
J gene: TRBJ1-5
clone size: -
V gene: TRBV5-1
CDR3 DNA: TGCGCCAGCAGCTACGGGGGCAATCAGCCCCAGCATTTT
CDR3 protein: CASSYGGNQPQHF

D gene: TRBD1
J gene: TRBJ1-4
clone size: -
V gene: TRBV7-8
CDR3 DNA: TGTGCCAGCAGCCGAGTCCCGGGACAGGGAACGGGTGAAAAACTGTTTTTT
CDR3 protein: CASSRVPGQGTGEKLFF

D gene: TRBD1
J gene: TRBJ2-7
clone size: few
V gene: TRBV5-4
CDR3 DNA: TGTGCCAGCAGCTTCAACAGGGGTTTGAGCGAGCAGTACTTC
CDR3 protein: CASSFNRGLSEQYF

D gene: -
J gene: TRBJ1-2
clone size: -
V gene: TRBV9
CDR3 DNA: TGTGCCAGCAGCGTAGGGGTAGAGGGATATGGCTACACCTTC
CDR3 protein: CASSVGVEGYGYTF

D gene: TRBD1
J gene: TRBJ2-2
clone size: -
V gene: TRBV19
CDR3 DNA: TGTGCCAGTAGTATATCCGGACAGGGGAGCACCGGGGAGCTGTTTTTT
CDR3 protein: CASSISGQGSTGELFF

D gene: -
J gene: TRBJ2-5
clone size: once
V gene: TRBV6-5
CDR3 DNA: TGTGCCAGCAGTTACTCTTTCGCTAGAAGGGGAGAGACCCAGTACTTC
CDR3 protein: CASSYSFARRGETQYF

D gene: TRBD1
J gene: TRBJ1-1
clone size: -
V gene: TRBV3-1/TRBV3-2
CDR3 DNA: TGTGCCAGCAGCCAACATAACAGGGGGACCACTGAAGCTTTCTTT
CDR3 protein: CASSQHNRGTTEAFF

D gene: TRBD2
J gene: TRBJ2-1
clone size: -
V gene: TRBV4-1
CDR3 DNA: TGCGCCAGCAGTCCAAGATTACAACTAGCGGCCTACAATGAGCAGTTCTTC
CDR3 protein: CASSPRLQLAAYNEQFF

D gene: -
J gene: TRBJ2-7
clone size: -
V gene: TRBV29-1
CDR3 DNA: TGCAGCGTTGCTGAGGACTTAAGCTCCTACGAGCAGTACTTC
CDR3 protein: CSVAEDLSSYEQYF

D gene: -
J gene: TRBJ2-1
clone size: -
V gene: TRBV2
CDR3 DNA: TGTGCCAGCAGTGCCCCCGCGGGCAATGAGCAGTTCTTC
CDR3 protein: CASSAPAGNEQFF

D gene: TRBD2
J gene: TRBJ2-1
clone size: few
V gene: TRBV6-1
CDR3 DNA: TGTGCCAGCAGTGAAGAGGCGGCTAGCGGATACTACAATGAGCAGTTCTTC
CDR3 protein: CASSEEAASGYYNEQFF

D gene: -
J gene: TRBJ2-3
clone size: many
V gene: TRBV5-4
CDR3 DNA: TGTGCCAGCAGCTGGGAGCGCAATACGCAGTATTTT
CDR3 protein: CASSWERNTQYF

D gene: TRBD1
J gene: TRBJ1-2
clone size: -
V gene: TRBV5-5
CDR3 DNA: TGTGCCAGCAGCTCGGGACAGCTGTATGGCTACACCTTC
CDR3 protein: CASSSGQLYGYTF

D gene: TRBD2
J gene: TRBJ2-3
clone size: -
V gene: TRBV13
CDR3 DNA: TGTGCCAGCAGCTCGGCCTATGCAGGGAGGGCCGATCGGACAGATACGCAGTATTTT
CDR3 protein: CASSSAYAGRADRTDTQYF